This TCR beta chain was observed in a study of blood T cell repertoires in COVID-19. The table came from immunoSEQ multiplex PCR; TCRdb's copy has only in-frame clones and leaves some out. The sample includes more than 15,000 clones, roughly 90% seen only once; the top ten take approximately 5.2%. CDR3 length equals 16 residues. V lost 5 bases and J lost 10; bases outside the gene matches: 11. Germline-derived CDR1 and CDR2 are SEHNR and FQNEAQ (reference sequence). The sample comprised peripheral blood. The clonotype comes from a human donor in a cohort sampled during active COVID-19. The chain employs TRBV7-9 and TRBJ2-1, with 13 bases lining up with TRBD2. The CDR3 sequence is CASSPRTSGRANEQFF. Here the CDR3 DNA reads TGTGCCAGCAGCCCCCGTACTAGCGGGAGGGCCAACGAGCAGTTCTTC.